This TCR beta chain is from a study of blood T cells in healthy people across ages. Notes on the study in general: Considered underestimates were the diversity estimates obtained from one million T cells.

Looked up from germline, CDR1 is SGHDT and CDR2 is YYEEEE. V shed 2 bases, J shed 8 bases, and the junction held 7 bases outside the gene matches. This CDR3 comprises 15 residues. Then a second PCR, running roughly 7 to 11 cycles, was carried out with a sample-barcoded 5' primer and a J-beta primer mix. MiXCR was run by TCRdb on the 5' RACE reads, yielding one entry per CDR3 protein. The sample lists some 1.5 million distinct CDR3 sequences, under 30% occurring once. Many counts were recorded for this clonotype. Its antigen remains unidentified. Sequenced: blood. This rearrangement joins TRBV5-6 to TRBJ2-1, with 10 bases fitting TRBD2. The origin of this receptor is a woman aged 25 to 39 in good health. In DNA, the CDR3 is TGTGCCAGCAGCTTTGGGAGCGGGGGGGCTTATGAGCAGTTCTTC. Translation: CASSFGSGGAYEQFF.